This T cell receptor beta chain is drawn from a study of T cell responses to AZD1222 COVID-19 vaccine. General study findings and limits: Clonal diversity was possibly underestimated, and the donors were mostly white British, with more females. Sampling captured repertoires only after the peak T cell response. Spike-specific TCR breadth rose after two AZD1222 doses, and depth rose as well. Distributed over spike, vaccine-associated CD4 TCRs predominated at 160-218 and 743-854.

Measured with immunoSEQ multiplex PCR; TCRdb has only the in-frame clones, and not every one. This table holds 80,000 or so clones, approximately 83% found once. On this clone itself: The target antigen is unknown.

V lost 5 bases and J lost 1; bases outside the gene matches: 7. CDR3 length: 16 amino acids. CDR1 and CDR2 (germline): SGHVS, FNYEAQ. The sequence was collected from an adult who received the AZD1222 COVID-19 vaccine. This rearrangement joins TRBV7-6 to TRBJ2-1, with 8 bases aligning to TRBD1. This material consisted of peripheral blood, taken 28 days after the second AZD1222 dose. CDR3 in amino acids: CASSAGTGESYNEQFF. The CDR3 nucleotides are TGTGCCAGCAGCGCGGGGACAGGAGAATCCTACAATGAGCAGTTCTTC.